What follows describes a single T cell receptor beta chain. Its antigen is not identified. This specimen comes from a study of T cells expressing NK-cell markers. For the study at large: Sequencing of TCR beta repertoires drew on sorted CD3+CD56+NKG2C+, CD3+CD56+NKG2C- and CD3+CD56-NKG2C+ T cells.

Study-level points and caveats: A range of 1.0-7.0% of CD8+ T cells consisted of dominant NKG2C+ clonotypes in 5 to 7 donors.

TCRdb re-analyzed the 5' RACE reads; it lists each CDR3 protein once, without DNA. The listing records roughly 180,000 distinct CDR3 sequences. This CDR3 spans 14 amino acids. The germline CDR1 and CDR2 sequences are SGHRS and YFSETQ. The origin of this receptor is a woman aged 18 to 69 in good health. Source material: blood T cells: a sorted CD56 or NKG2C T cell subset, CD4+ or CD8+ T cells, or bulk PBMC T cells (not recorded which). The rearrangement uses TRBV5-1 and TRBJ2-3; TCRdb indicates TRBD1, and absent DNA this call remains unverified. CDR3 region: CASSLSPRGGTQYF.